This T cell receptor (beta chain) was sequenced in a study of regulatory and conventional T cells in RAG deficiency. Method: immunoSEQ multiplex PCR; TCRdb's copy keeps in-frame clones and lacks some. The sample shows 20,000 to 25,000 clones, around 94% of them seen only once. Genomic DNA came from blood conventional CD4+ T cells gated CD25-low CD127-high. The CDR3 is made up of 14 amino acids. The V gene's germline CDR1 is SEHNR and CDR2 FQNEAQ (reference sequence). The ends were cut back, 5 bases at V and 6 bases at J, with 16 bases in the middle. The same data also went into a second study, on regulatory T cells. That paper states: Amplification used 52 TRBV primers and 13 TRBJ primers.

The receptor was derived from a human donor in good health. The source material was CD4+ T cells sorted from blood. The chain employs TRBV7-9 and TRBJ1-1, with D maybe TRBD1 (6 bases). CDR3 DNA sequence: TGTGCCAGCAGCCTTCAGGGGAGCGGGGCTGAAGCTTTCTTT. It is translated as CASSLQGSGAEAFF.